This T cell receptor (beta chain) was recovered during a study of shared clonotypes between healthy human individuals. The replicate PCRs on unsorted PBMC were given about 320 ng DNA, which is 25,000 to 35,000 T cell genomes. PBMC DNA, left unsorted, was sequenced on ten immunoSEQ deep assay plates. The protocol was immunoSEQ multiplex PCR, while the TCRdb copy is restricted to in-frame clones and leaves out a portion. The sample shows a few hundred thousand clones, around three quarters of them seen only once. This clone was counted only a few times. In unsorted samples, genomic DNA was obtained using 85 million to 90 million PBMCs. The length of the CDR3 is 16 residues. V dropped 0 bases and J dropped 4 bases, with 13 bases sitting between them. The germline V gene has CDR1 LNHNV and CDR2 YYDKDF (reference sequence).

This sequence was found in a woman in her forties in good health. Some clones in this sample may be carry-over from other donors' samples. The chain employs TRBV15 and TRBJ2-1, with D possibly being TRBD2 (6 bases). The specimen was PBMCs. The CDR3, as DNA: TGTGCCACCAGCAGAGATCTGCTAGCGCCGTACAATGAGCAGTTCTTC. Translating it yields CATSRDLLAPYNEQFF.